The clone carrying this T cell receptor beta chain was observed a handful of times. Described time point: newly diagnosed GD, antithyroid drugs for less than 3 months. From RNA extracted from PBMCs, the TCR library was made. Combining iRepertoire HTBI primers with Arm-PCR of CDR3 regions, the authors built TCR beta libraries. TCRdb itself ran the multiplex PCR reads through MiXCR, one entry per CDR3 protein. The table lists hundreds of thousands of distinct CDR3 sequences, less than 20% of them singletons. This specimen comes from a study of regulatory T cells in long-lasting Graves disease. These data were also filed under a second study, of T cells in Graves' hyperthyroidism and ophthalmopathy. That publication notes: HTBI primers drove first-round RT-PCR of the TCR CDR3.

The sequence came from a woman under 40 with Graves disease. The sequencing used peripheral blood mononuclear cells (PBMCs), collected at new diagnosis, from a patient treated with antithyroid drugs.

CDR3 region: CASTGASGTTKNNEQFF. CDR3 DNA: TGTGCCAGCACCGGGGCTAGCGGGACCACCAAAAACAATGAGCAGTTCTTC. The chain uses TRBV6-1 and TRBJ2-1; TRBD2 matches at 9 bases. With V trimmed by 7 bases and J by 5 bases, 15 bases remained unmatched. The CDR3 loop spans 17 amino acids. The germline V gene encodes CDR1 MNHNS and CDR2 SASEGT.